Listed below are T cell receptor beta chains from one sample, sequenced in a study of PD-L1 blockade in urothelial cancer. Method: immunoSEQ multiplex PCR; TCRdb's copy keeps in-frame clones and lacks some. The sample contains about 57,000 clones, roughly 79% of which appear only once. The specimen was PBMCs, collected around atezolizumab (anti-PD-L1) treatment. The receptors were sampled from a man in his 70s with urothelial cancer. Each CDR3 is given with its conserved first and last residue. The order of the fields is V gene, D gene, clone size, J gene, CDR3 protein, CDR3 DNA. A D gene is named only where the DNA matches it firmly. Where a row states a size, it is once, few, many or the class of an expanded clone; other rows omit it.

TRBV9,.,.,TRBJ2-3,CASSVGEITDTQYF,TGTGCCAGCAGCGTAGGAGAGATCACAGATACGCAGTATTTT
TRBV5-1,TRBD2,.,TRBJ2-7,CASSLASGYEQYF,TGCGCCAGCAGCTTGGCTAGCGGATACGAGCAGTACTTC
TRBV5-8,TRBD1,.,TRBJ2-3,CASSLEGQGMTDTQYF,TGTGCCAGCAGCTTGGAGGGACAGGGGATGACAGATACGCAGTATTTT
TRBV11-2,TRBD2,.,TRBJ2-5,CASSPPAGGSQETQYF,TGTGCCAGCAGCCCCCCAGCGGGGGGTTCTCAAGAGACCCAGTACTTC
TRBV11-2,TRBD2,.,TRBJ2-7,CASSRAGRDIYEQYF,TGTGCCAGCAGCCGAGCGGGAAGGGATATCTACGAGCAGTACTTC
TRBV5-1,TRBD1,.,TRBJ2-1,CASSPPTGAYNEQFF,TGCGCCAGCAGTCCGCCGACAGGGGCCTACAATGAGCAGTTCTTC
TRBV9,.,.,TRBJ2-3,CASSPGTRDTQYF,TGTGCCAGCAGCCCCGGGACACGAGATACGCAGTATTTT
TRBV5-1,.,.,TRBJ2-7,CASSLGTVYEQYF,TGCGCCAGCAGCTTGGGGACAGTCTACGAGCAGTACTTC
TRBV4-1,TRBD2,.,TRBJ2-2,CASSPGLANTGELFF,TGCGCCAGCAGCCCGGGACTAGCTAACACCGGGGAGCTGTTTTTT
TRBV25-1,TRBD1,.,TRBJ1-1,CASSPQTGENTEAFF,TGTGCCAGCAGTCCCCAGACAGGGGAAAACACTGAAGCTTTCTTT
TRBV7-8,TRBD2,.,TRBJ2-5,CASSLGLAGRETQYF,TGTGCCAGCAGCTTAGGCCTAGCGGGAAGGGAGACCCAGTACTTC
TRBV6-5,.,once,TRBJ1-1,CASSLDRGTEAFF,TGTGCCAGCAGCCTCGATAGGGGCACTGAAGCTTTCTTT
TRBV19,TRBD2,.,TRBJ2-5,CASGVSGSHKETQYF,TGTGCCAGTGGGGTTAGCGGGAGTCATAAAGAGACCCAGTACTTC
TRBV5-1,TRBD2,once,TRBJ2-5,CASSPTAGGPLETQYF,TGCGCCAGCAGTCCTACTGCGGGGGGGCCGTTAGAGACCCAGTACTTC
TRBV14,.,.,TRBJ1-5,CASSLSGQPQHF,TGTGCCAGCAGCCTCTCGGGGCAGCCCCAGCATTTT
TRBV5-1,TRBD1,.,TRBJ1-2,CASSDQGQGSYGYTF,TGCGCCAGCAGCGATCAGGGACAGGGAAGCTATGGCTACACCTTC
TRBV2,TRBD1,.,TRBJ1-1,CASNEGALNTEAFF,TGTGCCAGCAATGAGGGGGCCCTGAACACTGAAGCTTTCTTT
TRBV12-5,TRBD1,.,TRBJ2-5,CASGSARTGGETQYF,TGTGCTAGTGGTTCCGCCCGGACAGGGGGAGAGACCCAGTACTTC
TRBV5-6,.,.,TRBJ1-1,CASSLDRVEAFF,TGTGCCAGCAGCCTGGACCGAGTTGAAGCTTTCTTT
TRBV5-4,.,.,TRBJ1-2,CASSLKQIYGYTF,TGTGCCAGCAGCTTGAAACAGATCTATGGCTACACCTTC
TRBV4-1,TRBD1,.,TRBJ2-1,CASSQDTAGQGVFYNEQFF,TGCGCCAGCAGCCAAGATACAGCTGGACAGGGGGTTTTCTACAATGAGCAGTTCTTC
TRBV19,TRBD2,.,TRBJ2-1,CASSTSGGKANNEQFF,TGTGCCAGTAGTACCTCGGGGGGAAAAGCCAACAATGAGCAGTTCTTC
TRBV7-9,.,many,TRBJ1-3,CASSSELSGNTIYF,TGTGCCAGCAGCTCGGAGCTCTCTGGAAACACCATATATTTT
TRBV5-1,.,once,TRBJ2-7,CASSEDAATYEQYF,TGCGCCAGCAGCGAAGACGCAGCGACCTACGAGCAGTACTTC
TRBV7-9,.,many,TRBJ1-4,CASSFGGTNEKLFF,TGTGCCAGCAGCTTCGGGGGTACTAATGAAAAACTGTTTTTT
TRBV5-4,TRBD2,.,TRBJ2-3,CASSRGGGGGTDTQYF,TGTGCCAGCAGTCGTGGCGGCGGGGGGGGAACAGATACGCAGTATTTT
TRBV27,TRBD1,.,TRBJ1-2,CASSPGTGGLNYGYTF,TGTGCCAGCAGTCCCGGGACAGGGGGCTTGAACTATGGCTACACCTTC
TRBV5-1,.,.,TRBJ2-3,CASSLGDKEDTQYF,TGCGCCAGCAGCTTGGGGGACAAAGAAGATACGCAGTATTTT
TRBV5-4,.,.,TRBJ2-5,CASSLAETQYF,TGTGCCAGCAGCTTGGCGGAGACCCAGTACTTC
TRBV4-2,.,.,TRBJ2-5,CASSLQGQETQYF,TGTGCCAGCAGCCTACAGGGCCAAGAGACCCAGTACTTC
TRBV27,.,few,TRBJ2-7,CASTLRAGQNYEQYF,TGTGCCAGCACCCTCCGGGCGGGACAGAACTACGAGCAGTACTTC
TRBV5-6,.,.,TRBJ2-4,CASTRRGGGAKNIQYF,TGTGCCAGCACGAGGAGGGGCGGCGGAGCCAAAAACATTCAGTACTTC
TRBV9,.,.,TRBJ2-4,CASSASTGFGDIQYF,TGTGCCAGCAGCGCCTCTACAGGGTTCGGTGACATTCAGTACTTC
TRBV6-6,.,few,TRBJ2-7,CASRYTSYEQYF,TGTGCCAGCAGATACACGAGCTACGAGCAGTACTTC
TRBV27,TRBD2,.,TRBJ2-1,CASSPTSGGLHEQFF,TGTGCCAGCAGTCCGACTAGCGGGGGGCTCCATGAGCAGTTCTTC
TRBV4-1,TRBD1,.,TRBJ1-4,CATKRQGTNEKLFF,TGCGCCACCAAACGACAGGGAACTAATGAAAAACTGTTTTTT
TRBV15,TRBD2,.,TRBJ2-5,CATSRDFGGGGETQYF,TGTGCCACCAGCAGAGATTTTGGCGGGGGAGGGGAGACCCAGTACTTC
TRBV7-2,TRBD2,.,TRBJ2-3,CASSTPSGGGTDTQYF,TGTGCCAGCAGCACCCCTAGCGGGGGGGGGACAGATACGCAGTATTTT
TRBV19,TRBD1,.,TRBJ2-2,CASSTGQGFSAGELFF,TGTGCCAGTAGTACGGGACAGGGGTTTAGCGCCGGGGAGCTGTTTTTT
TRBV5-1,.,few,TRBJ2-2,CASSLVTNTGELFF,TGCGCCAGCAGCTTGGTGACAAACACCGGGGAGCTGTTTTTT
TRBV29-1,.,once,TRBJ1-1,CSVDRSNTEAFF,TGCAGCGTTGACCGGTCAAACACTGAAGCTTTCTTT
TRBV27,TRBD1,.,TRBJ2-1,CASSITGQGRNEQFF,TGTGCCAGCAGCATAACCGGACAGGGGCGAAATGAGCAGTTCTTC
TRBV5-1,.,.,TRBJ1-2,CASSLGAEGFSGYTF,TGCGCCAGCAGCTTGGGAGCGGAGGGTTTCTCTGGCTACACCTTC
TRBV10-2,.,.,TRBJ2-1,CASSESSGGFNEQFF,TGCGCCAGCAGTGAGTCTAGCGGAGGGTTCAATGAGCAGTTCTTC
TRBV9,TRBD1,.,TRBJ2-7,CASSPRTGAYEQYF,TGTGCCAGCAGCCCCCGGACAGGGGCCTACGAGCAGTACTTC
TRBV11-3,.,few,TRBJ2-3,CASSPDIPDTQYF,TGTGCCAGCAGCCCAGACATCCCAGATACGCAGTATTTT
TRBV7-8,TRBD1,once,TRBJ2-7,CASSGGTGVYEQYF,TGTGCCAGCTCTGGTGGGACAGGGGTGTACGAGCAGTACTTC
TRBV7-8,TRBD2,.,TRBJ2-3,CASSLALAGPPSTDTQYF,TGTGCCAGCAGCTTAGCACTAGCGGGGCCCCCGAGCACAGATACGCAGTATTTT
TRBV4-3,.,.,TRBJ2-1,CASSQELSYNEQFF,TGCGCCAGCAGCCAAGAACTCTCCTACAATGAGCAGTTCTTC
TRBV5-1,TRBD1,.,TRBJ1-3,CASSLEGQRGNTIYF,TGCGCCAGCAGCCTCGAGGGACAGCGAGGAAACACCATATATTTT